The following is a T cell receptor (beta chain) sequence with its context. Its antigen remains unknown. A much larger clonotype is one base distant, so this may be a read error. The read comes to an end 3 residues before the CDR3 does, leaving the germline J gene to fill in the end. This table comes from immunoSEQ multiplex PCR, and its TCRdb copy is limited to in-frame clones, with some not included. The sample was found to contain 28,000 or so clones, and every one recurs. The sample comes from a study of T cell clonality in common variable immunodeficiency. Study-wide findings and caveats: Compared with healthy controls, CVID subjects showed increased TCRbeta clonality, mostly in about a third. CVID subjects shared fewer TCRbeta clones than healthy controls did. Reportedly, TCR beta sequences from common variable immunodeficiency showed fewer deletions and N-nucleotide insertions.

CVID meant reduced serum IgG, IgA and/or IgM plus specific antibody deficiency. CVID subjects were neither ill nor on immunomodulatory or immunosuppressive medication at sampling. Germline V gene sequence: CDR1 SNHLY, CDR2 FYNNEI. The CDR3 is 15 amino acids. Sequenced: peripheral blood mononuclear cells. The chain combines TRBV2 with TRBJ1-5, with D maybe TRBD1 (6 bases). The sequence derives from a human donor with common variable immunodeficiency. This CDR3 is CASRHQGISKQPQHF. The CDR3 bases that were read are TGTGCCAGCAGACATCAGGGGATTAGCAAGCAGCCC.